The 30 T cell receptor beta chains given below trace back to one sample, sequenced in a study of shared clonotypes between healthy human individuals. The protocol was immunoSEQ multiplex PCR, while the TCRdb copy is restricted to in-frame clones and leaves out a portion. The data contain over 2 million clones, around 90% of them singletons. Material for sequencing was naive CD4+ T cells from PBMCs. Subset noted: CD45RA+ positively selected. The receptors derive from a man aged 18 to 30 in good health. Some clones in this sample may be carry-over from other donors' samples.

The DNA of the CDR3 is TGTGCCAGCAGCTATGGACAGGGCCCAGATACGCAGTATTTT. Translation gives CASSYGQGPDTQYF. The chain recombines TRBV5-4 with TRBJ2-3; 8 bases are shared with TRBD1. This CDR3 spans 14 amino acids. Germline values: CDR1 SGHNT, CDR2 YYREEE (reference sequence). Trimming cost V 3 bases and J 4 bases; bases outside gene matches: 4.

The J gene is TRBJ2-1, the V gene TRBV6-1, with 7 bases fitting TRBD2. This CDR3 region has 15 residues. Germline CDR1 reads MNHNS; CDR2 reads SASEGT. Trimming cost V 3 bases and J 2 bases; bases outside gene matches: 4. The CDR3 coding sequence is TGTGCCAGCAGTGAGCGGGAGAACACCTACAATGAGCAGTTCTTC. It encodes CASSERENTYNEQFF.

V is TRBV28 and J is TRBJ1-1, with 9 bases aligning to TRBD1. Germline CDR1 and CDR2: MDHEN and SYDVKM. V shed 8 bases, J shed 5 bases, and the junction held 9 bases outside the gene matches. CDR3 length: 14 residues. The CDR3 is CASLSTGGGTEAFF. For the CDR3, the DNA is TGTGCCAGCCTCTCGACAGGGGGTGGGACTGAAGCTTTCTTT.

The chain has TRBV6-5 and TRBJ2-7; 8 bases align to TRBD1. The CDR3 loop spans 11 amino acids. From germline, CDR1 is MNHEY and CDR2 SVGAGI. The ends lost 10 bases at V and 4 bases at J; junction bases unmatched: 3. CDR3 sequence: CATGQGYEQYF. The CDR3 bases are TGTGCCACCGGACAGGGTTACGAGCAGTACTTC.

CDR3 nucleotides: TGTGCCAGCAGCCGGCAGGGGAGTGACACTGAAGCTTTCTTT. This translates into CASSRQGSDTEAFF. The genes are TRBV4-2 and TRBJ1-1, with TRBD1 as a possible D gene (6 bases). The CDR3 extends over 14 amino acids. The germline gives CDR1 LGHNA, CDR2 YNFKEQ. V lost 4 bases, J lost 3 bases, and 12 bases lay in between.

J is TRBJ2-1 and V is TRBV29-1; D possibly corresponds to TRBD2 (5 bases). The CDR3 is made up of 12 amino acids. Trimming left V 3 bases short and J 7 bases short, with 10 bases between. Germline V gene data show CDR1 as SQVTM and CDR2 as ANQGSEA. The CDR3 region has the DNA TGCAGCGTTGAGGGAGCGACGAATGAGCAGTTCTTC. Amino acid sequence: CSVEGATNEQFF.

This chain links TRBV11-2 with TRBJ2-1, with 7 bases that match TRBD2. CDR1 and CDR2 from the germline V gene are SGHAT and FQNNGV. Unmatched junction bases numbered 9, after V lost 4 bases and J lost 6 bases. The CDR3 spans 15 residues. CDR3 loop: CASSSRGLVGNEQFF. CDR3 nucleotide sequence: TGTGCCAGCAGCTCCCGTGGACTAGTCGGCAATGAGCAGTTCTTC.

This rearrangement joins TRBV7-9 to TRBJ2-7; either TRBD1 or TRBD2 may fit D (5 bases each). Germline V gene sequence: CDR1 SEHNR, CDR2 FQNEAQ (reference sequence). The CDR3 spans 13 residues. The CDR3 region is CASSSGSTGTLLV. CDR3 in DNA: TGTGCCAGCAGCTCCGGTTCGACCGGGACCCTATTAGTT.

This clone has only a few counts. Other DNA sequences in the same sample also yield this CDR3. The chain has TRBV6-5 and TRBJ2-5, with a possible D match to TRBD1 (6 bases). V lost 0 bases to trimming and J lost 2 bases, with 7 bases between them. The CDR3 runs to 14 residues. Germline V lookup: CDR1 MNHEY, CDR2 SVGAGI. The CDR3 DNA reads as TGTGCCAGCAGTTACTCGAGGGGGCAAGAGACCCAGTACTTC. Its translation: CASSYSRGQETQYF.

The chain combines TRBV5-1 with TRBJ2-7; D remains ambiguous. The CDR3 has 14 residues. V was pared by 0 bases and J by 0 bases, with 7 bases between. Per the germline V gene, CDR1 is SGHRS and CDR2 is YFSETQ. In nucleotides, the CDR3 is TGCGCCAGCAGCTTGGTCCTAAACTCCTACGAGCAGTACTTC. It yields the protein CASSLVLNSYEQYF.

This CDR3 is CASSISTGASYEQYF. CDR3 DNA sequence: TGTGCCAGTAGTATCAGCACAGGGGCCTCCTACGAGCAGTACTTC. V is TRBV19 and J is TRBJ2-7; 7 bases fit TRBD1. This CDR3 has 15 residues. V was pared by 3 bases and J by 0 bases, with 5 bases of the junction left unmatched. Per the germline V gene, CDR1 is LNHDA and CDR2 is SQIVND (reference sequence).

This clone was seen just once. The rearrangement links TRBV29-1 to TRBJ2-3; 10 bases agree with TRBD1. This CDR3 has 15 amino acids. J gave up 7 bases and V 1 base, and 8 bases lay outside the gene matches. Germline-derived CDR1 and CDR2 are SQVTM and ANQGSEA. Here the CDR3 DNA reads TGCAGCGTTGAAGCCCGGGACAGGGGATGGAATACGCAGTATTTT. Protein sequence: CSVEARDRGWNTQYF.

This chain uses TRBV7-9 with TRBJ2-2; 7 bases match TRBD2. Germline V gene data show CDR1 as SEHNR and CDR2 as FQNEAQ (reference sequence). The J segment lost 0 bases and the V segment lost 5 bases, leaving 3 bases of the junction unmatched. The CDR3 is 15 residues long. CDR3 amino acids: CASSPGGSNTGELFF. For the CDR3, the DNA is TGTGCCAGCAGCCCCGGGGGGTCGAACACCGGGGAGCTGTTTTTT.

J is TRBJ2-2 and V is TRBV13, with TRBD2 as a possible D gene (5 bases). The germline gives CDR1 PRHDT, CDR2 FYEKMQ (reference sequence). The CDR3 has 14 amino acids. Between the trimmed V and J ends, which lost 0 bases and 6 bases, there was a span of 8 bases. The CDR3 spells CASSLGPSPGELFF. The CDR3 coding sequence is TGTGCCAGCAGCTTAGGGCCTAGCCCCGGGGAGCTGTTTTTT.

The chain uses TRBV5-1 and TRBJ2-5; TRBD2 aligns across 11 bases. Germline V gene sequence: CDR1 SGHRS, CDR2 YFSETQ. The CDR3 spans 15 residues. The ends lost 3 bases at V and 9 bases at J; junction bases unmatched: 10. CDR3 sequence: CASSSGTSGGGAQYF. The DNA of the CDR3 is TGCGCCAGCAGCTCCGGGACTAGCGGCGGCGGGGCCCAGTACTTC.

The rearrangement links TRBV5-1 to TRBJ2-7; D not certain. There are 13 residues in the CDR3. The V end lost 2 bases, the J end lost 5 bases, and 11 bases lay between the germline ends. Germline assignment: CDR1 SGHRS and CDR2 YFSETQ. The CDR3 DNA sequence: TGCGCCAGCAGCTTCCCCCCGAACGACGAGCAGTACTTC. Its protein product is CASSFPPNDEQYF. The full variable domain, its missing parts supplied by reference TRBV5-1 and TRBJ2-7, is KAGVTQTPRYLIKTRGQQVTLSCSPISGHRSVSWYQQTPGQGLQFLFEYFSETQRNKGNFPGRFSGRQFSNSRSEMNVSTLELGDSALYLCASSFPPNDEQYFGPGTRLTVT.

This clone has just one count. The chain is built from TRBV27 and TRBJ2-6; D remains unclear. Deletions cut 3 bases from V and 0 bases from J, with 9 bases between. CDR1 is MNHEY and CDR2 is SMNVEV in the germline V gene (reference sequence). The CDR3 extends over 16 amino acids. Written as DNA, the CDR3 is TGTGCCAGCAGTTTGGATCCGGTCTCTGGGGCCAACGTCCTGACTTTC. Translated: CASSLDPVSGANVLTF.

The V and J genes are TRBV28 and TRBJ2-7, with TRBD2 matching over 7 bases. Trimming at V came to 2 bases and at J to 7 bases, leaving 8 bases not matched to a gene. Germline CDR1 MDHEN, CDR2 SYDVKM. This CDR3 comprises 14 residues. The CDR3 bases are TGTGCCAGCAGTTTAGGGAGGGGTTTGTGGGAGCAGTACTTC. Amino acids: CASSLGRGLWEQYF.

The DNA of the CDR3 is TGTGCCAGCTCACCCGTAACTACGAACACCGGGGAGCTGTTTTTT. It specifies CASSPVTTNTGELFF. The chain employs TRBV18 and TRBJ2-2; D is unresolved. The CDR3 is made up of 15 amino acids. Trimming took off 3 bases at V and 0 bases at J, with 8 bases between the two ends. Germline CDR1 is KGHSH and CDR2 is LQKENI.

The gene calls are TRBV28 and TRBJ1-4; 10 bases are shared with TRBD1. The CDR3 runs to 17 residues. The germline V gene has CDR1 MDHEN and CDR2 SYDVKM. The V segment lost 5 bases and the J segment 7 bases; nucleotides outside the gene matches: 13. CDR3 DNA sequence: TGTGCCAGCAGTCCCCTCCGGGACAGGGGCACGGGTGAAAAACTGTTTTTT. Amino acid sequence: CASSPLRDRGTGEKLFF.

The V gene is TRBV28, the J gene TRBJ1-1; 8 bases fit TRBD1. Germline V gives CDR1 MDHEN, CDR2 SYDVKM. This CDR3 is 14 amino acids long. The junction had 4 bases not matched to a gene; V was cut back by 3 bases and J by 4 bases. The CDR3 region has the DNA TGTGCCAGCAGTTTGACAGGGACAGGCACTGAAGCTTTCTTT. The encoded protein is CASSLTGTGTEAFF.

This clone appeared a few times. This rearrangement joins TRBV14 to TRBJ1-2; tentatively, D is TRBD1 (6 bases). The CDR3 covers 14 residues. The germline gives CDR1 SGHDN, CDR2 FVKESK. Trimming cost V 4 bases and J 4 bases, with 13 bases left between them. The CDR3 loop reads CASSPAAGAYGYTF. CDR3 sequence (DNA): TGTGCCAGCAGCCCCGCCGCGGGGGCCTATGGCTACACCTTC.

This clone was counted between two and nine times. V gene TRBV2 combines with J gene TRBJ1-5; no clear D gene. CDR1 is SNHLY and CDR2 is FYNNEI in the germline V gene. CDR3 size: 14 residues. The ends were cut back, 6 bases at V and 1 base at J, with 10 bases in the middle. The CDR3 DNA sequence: TGTGCCAGCAGGGGAACGGCAAGCAATCAGCCCCAGCATTTT. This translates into CASRGTASNQPQHF.

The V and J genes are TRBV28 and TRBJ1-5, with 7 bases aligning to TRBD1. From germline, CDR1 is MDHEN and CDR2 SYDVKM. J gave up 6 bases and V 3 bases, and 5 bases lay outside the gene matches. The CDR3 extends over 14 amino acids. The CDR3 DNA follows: TGTGCCAGCAGTTTCCGACAGGGCAGTCAGCCCCAGCATTTT. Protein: CASSFRQGSQPQHF. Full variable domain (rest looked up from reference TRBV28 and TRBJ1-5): DVKVTQSSRYLVKRTGEKVFLECVQDMDHENMFWYRQDPGLGLRLIYFSYDVKMKEKGDIPEGYSVSREKKERFSLILESASTNQTSMYLCASSFRQGSQPQHFGDGTRLSIL.

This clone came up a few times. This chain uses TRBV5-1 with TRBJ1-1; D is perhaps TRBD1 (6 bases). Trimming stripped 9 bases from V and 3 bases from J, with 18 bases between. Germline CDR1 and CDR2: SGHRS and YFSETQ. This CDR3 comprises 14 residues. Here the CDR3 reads CATSTGLGDTEAFF. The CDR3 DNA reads TGCGCCACCTCGACAGGTCTGGGGGACACTGAAGCTTTCTTT.

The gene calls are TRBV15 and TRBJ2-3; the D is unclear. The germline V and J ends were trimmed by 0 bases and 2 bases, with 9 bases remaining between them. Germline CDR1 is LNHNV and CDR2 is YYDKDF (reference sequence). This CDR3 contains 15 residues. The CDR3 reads CATSRDARNTDTQYF. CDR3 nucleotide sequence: TGTGCCACCAGCAGAGATGCCCGGAACACAGATACGCAGTATTTT.

The CDR3 loop is CAWSVGQYTEAFF. Written as DNA, the CDR3 is TGTGCCTGGAGTGTAGGGCAGTACACTGAAGCTTTCTTT. The V call is TRBV30, the J call TRBJ1-1; the D is unclear. From germline, CDR1 is GTSNPN and CDR2 SVGIG (reference sequence). The CDR3 has 13 residues. V lost 0 bases, J lost 3 bases, and 8 bases lay in between.

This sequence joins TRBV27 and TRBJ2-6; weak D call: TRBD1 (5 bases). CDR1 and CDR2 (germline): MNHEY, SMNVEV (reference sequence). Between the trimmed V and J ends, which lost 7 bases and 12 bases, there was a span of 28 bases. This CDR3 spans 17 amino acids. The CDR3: CASTSGSLGPTSPVLTF. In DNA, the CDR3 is TGTGCCAGCACATCTGGGTCTCTGGGGCCAACGTCGCCCGTCCTGACTTTC.

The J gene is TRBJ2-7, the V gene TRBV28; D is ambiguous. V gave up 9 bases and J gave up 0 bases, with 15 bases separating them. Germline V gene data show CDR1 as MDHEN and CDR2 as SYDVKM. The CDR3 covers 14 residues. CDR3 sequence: CASHFSGSSYEQYF. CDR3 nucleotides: TGTGCCAGTCACTTTTCGGGTTCCTCCTACGAGCAGTACTTC. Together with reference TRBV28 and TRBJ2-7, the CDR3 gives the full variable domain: DVKVTQSSRYLVKRTGEKVFLECVQDMDHENMFWYRQDPGLGLRLIYFSYDVKMKEKGDIPEGYSVSREKKERFSLILESASTNQTSMYLCASHFSGSSYEQYFGPGTRLTVT.

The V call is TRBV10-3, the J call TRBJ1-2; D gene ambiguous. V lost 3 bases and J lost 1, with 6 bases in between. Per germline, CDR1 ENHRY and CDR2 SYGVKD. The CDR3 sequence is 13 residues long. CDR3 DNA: TGTGCCATCAGTGACACAGTTAACTATGGCTACACCTTC. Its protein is CAISDTVNYGYTF.